This TCR beta chain was found in a study of blood T cell repertoires in COVID-19. Study-level information: T cells, B-cell-depleted T cells, or PBMCs supplied cDNA or gDNA.

The study recruited people aged 18 to 89 years across about 25 US areas. Recovery among Cohort 3 donors was established by two negative PCRs, clearance, or symptom resolution. TCRdb's table, derived via immunoSEQ multiplex PCR, lists solely in-frame clones and lacks some. The data show roughly 380,000 clones, about 90% seen once. Sequences were obtained from PBMCs or T cells enriched from blood (not recorded which). This sequence originates from a man under 40 who had recovered from COVID-19.

This CDR3 is CAWSAQGEAFF. CDR3 DNA: TGTGCCTGGAGTGCCCAGGGTGAAGCTTTCTTT. V usage is TRBV30 and J usage is TRBJ1-1; possibly TRBD1 for D (5 bases). V lost 1 base to trimming and J lost 7 bases, with 7 bases between them. The CDR3 loop spans 11 amino acids. Per germline, CDR1 GTSNPN and CDR2 SVGIG (reference sequence).